This is a list of T cell receptor beta chains from one sample in a study of blood T cell repertoires in COVID-19. Profiling relied on immunoSEQ multiplex PCR, and the TCRdb table lists in-frame clones only, not all of them. The data contain 250,000 to 300,000 clones, 86% of them singletons. The sequencing sample was made of peripheral blood. These receptors came from a woman between 65 and 79 years old with COVID-19, enrolled during active disease. CDR3s leave out the opening cysteine and the closing phenylalanine or tryptophan.

CDR3aa	v_gene	j_gene
ASSFGPSYEQY	TRBV14	TRBJ2-7
ASSKDTSLAKNIQY	TRBV21-1	TRBJ2-4
SVLGLSTEAF	TRBV29-1	TRBJ1-1
ASSLGRVNTEAF	TRBV7-2	TRBJ1-1
ASSYPRGANTGELF	TRBV6-6	TRBJ2-2
ASSLSQGWNGYT	TRBV28	TRBJ1-2
ASSSRGYSNQPQH	TRBV28	TRBJ1-5
ASSQGGIAGALDTQY	TRBV4-2	TRBJ2-3
ASSLQNTEAF	TRBV5-4	TRBJ1-1
ASSVTVGQSYEQY	TRBV5-1	TRBJ2-7
SASRTGRYYGYT	TRBV20-1	TRBJ1-2
ASSPLGHLNYGYT	TRBV18	TRBJ1-2
ASRRTDLNTEAF	TRBV19	TRBJ1-1
ASSLTQGAGDTQY	TRBV5-5	TRBJ2-3
ASSYDTSGGAVTQY	TRBV6-5	TRBJ2-3
ASSPASGAGETQY	TRBV18	TRBJ2-5
ASVDPATGSGGYT	TRBV19	TRBJ1-2
AIGQGSKNIQY	TRBV10-3	TRBJ2-4
ASSTAGTTSYEQY	TRBV19	TRBJ2-7
ASSINDRGGDGYT	TRBV19	TRBJ1-2
ASSLGLAGGDEQF	TRBV11-2	TRBJ2-1
ASKGQIGGSF	TRBV12-3/TRBV12-4	TRBJ2-7
ASRGQGREKLF	TRBV27	TRBJ1-4
ASSLFQDTNTGELF	TRBV18	TRBJ2-2
ASSNHRRLAGASYEQY	TRBV3-1/TRBV3-2	TRBJ2-7
ASSGSLYTGELF	TRBV19	TRBJ2-2
ASSLADRGLFYEQY	TRBV7-7	TRBJ2-7
ASSQGQGAREQY	TRBV5-1	TRBJ2-7
ASSLAGRANTGELF	TRBV7-2	TRBJ2-2
ASSLSRDTNEKLF	TRBV27	TRBJ1-4
ASSQPGQVSGYT	TRBV3-1/TRBV3-2	TRBJ1-2
ASSLSGGPQETQY	TRBV7-3	TRBJ2-5
ASSPQRGSQNIQY	TRBV3-1/TRBV3-2	TRBJ2-4
ASSIGAGNYGYT	TRBV19	TRBJ1-2
ATSRRVADEKLF	TRBV15	TRBJ1-4
ASGPAGLIGYT	TRBV28	TRBJ1-2
ASTPGQFVGNTIY	TRBV2	TRBJ1-3
ASSLTYEQY	TRBV6-2/TRBV6-3	TRBJ2-7
ASSLTAYPGSGANVLT	TRBV28	TRBJ2-6